The rows below give T cell receptor beta chains drawn from one sample of a study of a mutant IDH1 vaccine in newly diagnosed glioma. Their target antigens are unknown. Clones were sequenced by immunoSEQ multiplex PCR, and TCRdb holds only the in-frame ones, with some missing. The table lists about 41,000 clones, 80% to 90% of them singletons. The sample was PBMCs, taken from a glioma patient whose treatment included an IDH1 peptide vaccine. All receptors derive from a man aged 40-55 years with glioma. The conserved cysteine and the conserved F or W are not part of the CDR3 here.

v_gene	j_gene	CDR3aa
TRBV4-3	TRBJ2-7	ASSQDVRYEQY
TRBV19	TRBJ2-6	ASSTRQGLSGANVLT
TRBV7-2	TRBJ2-7	ASSLAQQYEQY
TRBV9	TRBJ2-1	ASSALAGAPNEQF
TRBV10-3	TRBJ2-1	AISGAATNNEQF
TRBV2	TRBJ1-3	ASSAGWGGNTIY
TRBV5-1	TRBJ1-2	ASGETGTGVEGYT
TRBV4-1	TRBJ2-7	ASSLDTQSVSTFYEQY
TRBV5-6	TRBJ1-6	ASSPALGRPYSPLH
TRBV15	TRBJ1-3	ATSRDLRGSGNTIY
TRBV18	TRBJ2-5	ASSPPFVETQY
TRBV5-1	TRBJ2-1	ASSFGLNEQF
TRBV2	TRBJ2-3	ASSELGFITDTQY
TRBV5-1	TRBJ2-7	ASSLAPTGVIYEQY
TRBV29-1	TRBJ1-2	SVDNRGVYGYT
TRBV7-9	-	ASSSDRGTYEQY
TRBV5-1	TRBJ2-5	ASSLGSFQETQY
TRBV9	TRBJ2-5	ASSDRTSGKETQY
TRBV14	TRBJ2-1	ASSSGIRSYNEQF
TRBV5-1	TRBJ2-1	ASSLDRGAYNEQF
TRBV18	TRBJ1-2	ASSPPDGRGDYGYT
TRBV5-1	TRBJ1-2	ASSLFGTENYGYT
TRBV5-1	TRBJ1-5	ASSLFGGGNQPQH
TRBV27	TRBJ2-5	ASSVTSGRTQY
TRBV10-1	TRBJ2-1	ASSDLRRGSYNEQF
TRBV11-1	TRBJ1-4	ASSRASPGGGEKLF
TRBV7-8	TRBJ2-7	ASSHPPRGSDEQY
TRBV5-6	TRBJ1-4	ASSLEGGVGNEKLF
TRBV10-1	TRBJ2-2	ASRGDRLPTGELF
TRBV14	TRBJ2-3	ASSQARRVGDTQY
TRBV5-6	TRBJ2-1	ASSLFDEQF
TRBV7-8	TRBJ1-2	ASSLVTAGQGYGYT
TRBV12-5	TRBJ2-6	ASGLVGDGANVLT
TRBV30	TRBJ1-1	AWSPRGNRNTEAF
TRBV5-4	TRBJ2-5	ASSLEGTGRGKETQY
TRBV28	TRBJ2-3	ASSPPSTDTQY
TRBV6-1	TRBJ2-6	ATTRQVSGANVLT
TRBV6-1	TRBJ2-7	ASSEKRANYEQY
TRBV27	TRBJ2-7	ASSPGTSGSYEQY
TRBV7-2	TRBJ1-2	ASSLSGMIGGGANYGYT
TRBV4-2	TRBJ2-1	ASSPPLESNEQF
TRBV6-5	TRBJ2-1	ASSYLGTGRDDEQF
TRBV29-1	TRBJ2-4	SVEPPGNIQY
TRBV19	TRBJ1-1	ASSLTGANTEAF
TRBV6-5	TRBJ1-5	ASSLQGVGNQPQH
TRBV7-9	TRBJ2-1	ASSITGNYNEQF